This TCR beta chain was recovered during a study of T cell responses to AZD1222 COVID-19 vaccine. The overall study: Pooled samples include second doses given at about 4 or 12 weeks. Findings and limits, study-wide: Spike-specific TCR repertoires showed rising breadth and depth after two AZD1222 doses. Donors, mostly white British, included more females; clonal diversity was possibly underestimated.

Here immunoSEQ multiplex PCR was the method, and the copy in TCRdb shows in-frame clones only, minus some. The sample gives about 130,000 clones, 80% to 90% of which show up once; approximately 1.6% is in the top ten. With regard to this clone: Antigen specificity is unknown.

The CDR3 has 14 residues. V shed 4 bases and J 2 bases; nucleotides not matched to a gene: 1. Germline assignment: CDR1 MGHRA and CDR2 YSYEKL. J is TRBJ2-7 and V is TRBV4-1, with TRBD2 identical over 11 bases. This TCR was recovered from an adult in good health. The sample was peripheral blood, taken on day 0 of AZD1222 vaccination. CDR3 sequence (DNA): TGCGCCAGCAGCCTTAGCGGGGGGGCCTACGAGCAGTACTTC. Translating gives CASSLSGGAYEQYF.